This is a list of T cell receptor beta chains from one sample in a study of blood T cell repertoires in COVID-19. This table comes from immunoSEQ multiplex PCR, and its TCRdb copy is limited to in-frame clones, with some not included. The sample yields 30,000 to 40,000 clones, 85% seen once. Sequenced sample: peripheral blood. Receptor source: a man aged 60 to 69 with active or convalescent COVID-19. The conserved cysteine and the conserved F or W are not part of the CDR3 here.

J gene,V gene,CDR3 protein
TRBJ2-1,TRBV5-1,ASSLATGEQF
TRBJ1-5,TRBV25-1,ASSDRSNQPQH
TRBJ2-2,TRBV5-1,ASSLRGPGTGELF
TRBJ2-3,TRBV5-8,ASSLGDRAGADTQY
TRBJ1-3,TRBV30,AWATGNTIY
TRBJ2-5,TRBV5-1,ASSLGSEETQY
TRBJ1-5,TRBV10-2,ASSMTGANQPQH
TRBJ2-2,TRBV5-8,ASSFWTGGHGTGELF
TRBJ1-2,TRBV30,AWSRTLEGGYT
TRBJ1-1,TRBV6-5,ASSFSGQMSREAF
TRBJ1-6,TRBV15,ATSSGTAGSPLH
TRBJ1-3,TRBV5-6,ASSLGPTGNTIY
TRBJ2-1,TRBV27,ASSFAPTQRGRYNEQF
TRBJ2-2,TRBV5-1,ASSSGQGAWGELF
TRBJ1-5,TRBV24-1,ATSDFEDSNQPQH
TRBJ2-5,TRBV13,ASSFARAQETQY
TRBJ1-3,TRBV4-1,ASSRVMDRGVSGNTIY
TRBJ2-3,TRBV6-2/TRBV6-3,ASSYGRGRQDTQY
TRBJ1-2,TRBV7-9,ASSKSGIYGYT
TRBJ2-2,TRBV7-9,ASSSTRNTGELF
TRBJ1-5,TRBV12-3/TRBV12-4,ASSPTGDQPQH
TRBJ2-1,TRBV7-2,ASSPGLAGGQF
TRBJ2-1,TRBV12-5,ASGPGGGYNEQF
TRBJ2-3,TRBV7-9,ASTMETGTDTQY
TRBJ2-5,TRBV7-9,ASSWGGWETQY
TRBJ2-3,TRBV11-3,ASSLGLAGDVGTQY
TRBJ2-3,TRBV28,ASSSGVWGEDTQY
TRBJ2-5,TRBV7-9,ASSSGTTQETQY
TRBJ2-5,TRBV18,ASSPKTGAKETQY
TRBJ2-1,TRBV24-1,ATSDLISGSHNEQF
TRBJ2-1,TRBV11-2,ASSAFSHGNEQF
TRBJ1-2,TRBV5-4,ASSHSAGGIYGYT
TRBJ1-5,TRBV21-1,ASFPRGPDSNNQPQH
TRBJ1-3,TRBV7-6,ASSPQEHSGNTIY
TRBJ1-1,TRBV5-1,ASSWSEGANEAF
TRBJ1-2,TRBV6-5,ASTGRSRGNYGYT
TRBJ2-1,TRBV5-1,ASRGLAGGGDEQF
TRBJ1-5,TRBV19,ASSPSSGDGSNQPQH
TRBJ1-1,TRBV19,ASSRSGKNTEAF
TRBJ2-1,TRBV7-9,ASSAPSTTGYNEQF
TRBJ2-2,TRBV18,ASSPSLMAGMTSGTPNTGELF